A single sample gave rise to the 10 T cell receptor beta chains below, sequenced in a study of T cell repertoires in ileal Crohn's disease. Clones were sequenced by immunoSEQ multiplex PCR, and TCRdb holds only the in-frame ones, with some missing. The sample lists fewer than 18,000 clones; 75% to 85% were seen once. The sequencing sample was made of ileal tissue. Source of these receptors: an adult with Crohn's disease.

V usage is TRBV29-1 and J usage is TRBJ1-1, with 8 bases identical to TRBD1. CDR3 length equals 13 residues. Germline V gene lookup returns CDR1 SQVTM and CDR2 ANQGSEA. With V trimmed by 7 bases and J by 0 bases, 4 bases remained unmatched. CDR3 loop: CSGTGRMNTEAFF. The CDR3 DNA is TGCAGCGGGACAGGGCGAATGAACACTGAAGCTTTCTTT.

This rearrangement joins TRBV2 to TRBJ1-5, with a weak D call TRBD1 (6 bases). Germline CDR1 and CDR2: SNHLY and FYNNEI. This CDR3 has 14 residues. V lost 8 bases, J lost 7 bases, and 18 bases lay in between. The chain's CDR3 is CASRRDISKQPQHF. DNA for the CDR3: TGTGCCAGCCGAAGGGACATTTCTAAGCAGCCCCAGCATTTT.

This clone was counted a single time. The CDR3 DNA is TGTGCCAGCAGTGACCTAGCGGGGGGGACTAGCACAGATACGCAGTATTTT. Protein sequence: CASSDLAGGTSTDTQYF. The J gene is TRBJ2-3, the V gene TRBV6-1; 12 positions match TRBD2. V lost 3 bases, J lost 0 bases, and 4 bases stayed unmatched. From germline, CDR1 is MNHNS and CDR2 SASEGT. The CDR3 runs 17 residues.

This chain uses TRBV6-5 with TRBJ2-7, with 7 bases that match TRBD1. CDR3 length: 15 residues. The germline CDR1 and CDR2 sequences are MNHEY and SVGAGI. The V segment lost 6 bases and the J segment 4 bases; nucleotides outside the gene matches: 12. The DNA of the CDR3 is TGTGCCAGCAGCTACAGGGGCAGGGGTTTTTACGAGCAGTACTTC. The encoded protein is CASSYRGRGFYEQYF.

The V and J genes are TRBV9 and TRBJ1-2; 9 bases fit TRBD1. V shed 0 bases and J 8 bases; nucleotides not matched to a gene: 8. Germline CDR1 SGDLS, CDR2 YYNGEE. This CDR3 is built from 15 residues. CDR3 residues: CASSVDTGGIGGYTF. CDR3 nucleotide sequence: TGTGCCAGCAGCGTAGACACAGGGGGCATTGGAGGCTACACCTTC.

This rearrangement joins TRBV19 to TRBJ2-2; 8 bases align to TRBD1. Trimming took 2 bases from V and 7 from J; bases not matched to a gene: 6. Germline V gives CDR1 LNHDA, CDR2 SQIVND (reference sequence). The CDR3 sequence is 15 residues long. The CDR3 bases are TGTGCCAGTAGTATACAGGGGGCGTTGCACGGGGAGCTGTTTTTT. It codes for CASSIQGALHGELFF.

The rearrangement uses TRBV5-4 and TRBJ2-5; TRBD2 agrees at 8 bases. V shed 7 bases, J shed 3 bases, and the junction held 5 bases outside the gene matches. This CDR3 contains 13 residues. CDR1 SGHNT and CDR2 YYREEE come from the germline V gene (reference sequence). CDR3 in amino acids: CASGSGGEETQYF. The CDR3 nucleotides read TGTGCCAGCGGTTCGGGAGGGGAAGAGACCCAGTACTTC.

This chain uses TRBV2 with TRBJ2-2; D may be TRBD1 (8 bases). V was shortened by 9 bases and J by 7 bases, with 21 bases between the two germline ends. In germline, CDR1 is SNHLY, CDR2 FYNNEI. CDR3 size: 15 residues. CDR3: CASTGGGDHNGELFF. In DNA form, the CDR3 reads TGTGCCAGTACAGGGGGGGGTGACCACAACGGGGAGCTGTTTTTT.

The chain joins TRBV7-2 to TRBJ2-2, with 7 nucleotides matching TRBD2. CDR1 and CDR2 (germline): SGHTA, FQGNSA. CDR3 size: 17 residues. V lost 2 bases, J lost 2 bases, and 8 bases stayed unmatched. Here the CDR3 reads CASSLPTSYLNTGELFF. CDR3 bases: TGTGCCAGCAGCTTACCGACTAGCTATCTAAACACCGGGGAGCTGTTTTTT. Supplemented by reference TRBV7-2 and TRBJ2-2, the full variable domain reads GAGVSQSPSNKVTEKGKDVELRCDPISGHTALYWYRQSLGQGLEFLIYFQGNSAPDKSGLPSDRFSAERTGGSVSTLTIQRTQQEDSAVYLCASSLPTSYLNTGELFFGEGSRLTVL.

The chain carries TRBV18 and TRBJ2-2; no definite D call. CDR1 and CDR2 from the germline V gene are KGHSH and LQKENI. This CDR3 is 14 amino acids long. Trimming shortened V by 6 bases and J by 1 base, and 9 bases separated the two germline ends. The CDR3 region is CASSRHGNTGELFF. As DNA, the CDR3 is TGTGCCAGCTCTCGTCACGGGAACACCGGGGAGCTGTTTTTT.